This T cell receptor (beta chain) was observed in a study of OX40 agonist ivuxolimab in advanced cancers. The germline V gene encodes CDR1 KGHSH and CDR2 LQKENI. Trimming pared 3 bases from V and 3 bases from J, leaving 8 bases between. The CDR3 consists of 13 residues. Of note for this clone: Different DNA sequences within this sample yield the same CDR3.

Libraries were prepared by immunoSEQ multiplex PCR; TCRdb keeps only in-frame clonotypes and omits some of them. The data contain about 66,000 clones, roughly 77% of them singletons. This receptor was obtained from an adult with an advanced solid tumor such as melanoma, head and neck, liver or kidney cancer. The chain carries TRBV18 and TRBJ1-2, with D uncertain. The sequencing used CD4+ or CD8+ T cells sorted from blood, collected in a trial of the OX40 agonist ivuxolimab. CDR3 DNA sequence: TGTGCCAGCTCACCTACAGAATACTATGGCTACACCTTC. This gives the protein CASSPTEYYGYTF.